The present T cell receptor beta chain was sequenced within a study of T cell changes during pregnancy in multiple sclerosis. CDR3 size: 15 residues. Germline CDR1 and CDR2: SGHAT and FQNNGV. Trimming removed 2 bases at V and 0 bases at J, with 11 bases between. Measured with immunoSEQ multiplex PCR; TCRdb has only the in-frame clones, and not every one. The table lists roughly 26,000 clones, 89% of them singletons. This chain joins TRBV11-2 and TRBJ2-7; D gene ambiguous. This TCR came from a female donor with multiple sclerosis, enrolled in a pregnancy study. The sequencing used CD8+ T cells from peripheral blood mononuclear cells, collected in the second trimester of pregnancy. The CDR3 sequence: CASSLNPSGSYEQYF. The DNA for the CDR3 is TGTGCCAGCAGCTTAAACCCCTCGGGCTCCTACGAGCAGTACTTC.